Presented here are 6 T cell receptor beta chains from one specimen sequenced in a study of blood T cell repertoires in COVID-19. Sequenced by immunoSEQ multiplex PCR; TCRdb stores in-frame clones only, minus some. The sample has 250,000 to 400,000 clones, about 88% seen once. Sample: PBMCs or T cells enriched from blood (not recorded which). These receptors were collected from a man aged 60 to 69 who had recovered from COVID-19.

The chain recombines TRBV11-3 with TRBJ2-1, with TRBD2 matching over 9 bases. Per the germline V gene, CDR1 is SGHNT and CDR2 is YENEEA. The V and J ends lost 5 bases and 2 bases, in that order; junction bases with no gene match: 4. The CDR3 consists of 15 residues. The CDR3 bases are TGTGCCAGCAGCCCGTTAGCGGGAGCCTACAATGAGCAGTTCTTC. As protein: CASSPLAGAYNEQFF.

The chain recombines TRBV27 with TRBJ2-2, with 7 nucleotides matching TRBD2. There are 21 residues in the CDR3. The trim removed 0 bases at V and 4 bases at J, leaving 20 bases unmatched. Germline V gene data show CDR1 as MNHEY and CDR2 as SMNVEV (reference sequence). The CDR3 loop is CASSLSRPASGLSRRTGELFF. DNA for the CDR3: TGTGCCAGCAGTTTATCGCGACCGGCTAGCGGACTCTCCCGACGCACCGGGGAGCTGTTTTTT.

The chain recombines TRBV7-9 with TRBJ2-3; 13 bases map to TRBD2. V lost 4 bases, J lost 4 bases, and 2 bases stayed unmatched. From germline, CDR1 is SEHNR and CDR2 FQNEAQ (reference sequence). CDR3 length equals 15 residues. The CDR3 protein is CASSSGLAGADTQYF. CDR3 nucleotide sequence: TGTGCCAGCAGCTCCGGACTAGCGGGAGCAGATACGCAGTATTTT.

The chain has TRBV29-1 and TRBJ2-1; 9 bases line up with TRBD1. CDR3 length: 13 amino acids. V lost 7 bases to trimming and J lost 6 bases; unmatched junction nucleotides: 7. The germline CDR1 and CDR2 sequences are SQVTM and ANQGSEA. CDR3 nucleotide sequence: TGCAGCGCCGGGACAGGGACGGGCAATGAGCAGTTCTTC. Translation gives CSAGTGTGNEQFF.

The CDR3 sequence is CASSKARETTANYGYTF. The CDR3 nucleotides read TGTGCCAGCAGCAAAGCCCGGGAGACGACTGCTAACTATGGCTACACCTTC. The chain carries TRBV21-1 and TRBJ1-2. TRBV21-1 counts as a pseudogene. CDR3 length: 17 amino acids.

V and J are TRBV6-6 and TRBJ2-1, with 8 bases lining up with TRBD2. From germline, CDR1 is MNHNY and CDR2 SVGAGI (reference sequence). The CDR3 runs to 16 residues. J lost 7 bases, V lost 5 bases, and 13 bases had no gene match. CDR3 protein: CASSLPFRGGPNEQFF. The DNA of the CDR3 is TGTGCCAGCAGTCTCCCCTTCCGGGGGGGCCCGAATGAGCAGTTCTTC.